One and the same sample provided the 27 T cell receptor beta chains below, sequenced in a study of blood T cell repertoires in COVID-19. Some clones are missing from TCRdb's copy, which holds only in-frame ones; the method was immunoSEQ multiplex PCR. The sample lists tens of thousands of clones, about three quarters occurring once. The specimen sequenced was peripheral blood. The receptors originated from a man in his 70s with active or convalescent COVID-19.

The rearrangement links TRBV7-9 to TRBJ1-1; D gene unclear. CDR1 SEHNR and CDR2 FQNEAQ come from the germline V gene (reference sequence). The CDR3 sequence is 13 residues long. V shed 5 bases and J shed 1 base, with 8 bases lying between them. Here the CDR3 reads CASSPLGNTEAFF. The CDR3 DNA follows: TGTGCCAGCAGCCCCCTCGGGAACACTGAAGCTTTCTTT. Full variable domain (missing parts from reference TRBV7-9 and TRBJ1-1): DTGVSQNPRHKITKRGQNVTFRCDPISEHNRLYWYRQTLGQGPEFLTYFQNEAQLEKSRLLSDRFSAERPKGSFSTLEIQRTEQGDSAMYLCASSPLGNTEAFFGQGTRLTVV.

V and J are TRBV7-9 and TRBJ2-7; perhaps TRBD1 as D (5 bases). V was trimmed by 8 bases and J by 2 bases, leaving 13 bases between them. This CDR3 has 13 residues. Germline-derived CDR1 and CDR2 are SEHNR and FQNEAQ (reference sequence). CDR3 in amino acids: CASVQGPAYEQYF. The CDR3 nucleotides read TGTGCCAGCGTTCAGGGCCCCGCCTACGAGCAGTACTTC. The whole variable domain, filled in from reference TRBV7-9 and TRBJ2-7, reads DTGVSQNPRHKITKRGQNVTFRCDPISEHNRLYWYRQTLGQGPEFLTYFQNEAQLEKSRLLSDRFSAERPKGSFSTLEIQRTEQGDSAMYLCASVQGPAYEQYFGPGTRLTVT.

J is TRBJ1-1 and V is TRBV10-3; tentative D call: TRBD1 (6 bases). Looked up from germline, CDR1 is ENHRY and CDR2 is SYGVKD. The CDR3 totals 14 residues. V shed 7 bases and J shed 4 bases, with 16 bases lying between them. The CDR3 DNA follows: TGTGCCATCACAGAACAGGGAGGGGGCACTGAAGCTTTCTTT. Protein sequence: CAITEQGGGTEAFF.

Only one count was recorded for this clone. The chain uses TRBV28 and TRBJ2-5; possible D gene TRBD1, 7 bases. The ends were cut back, 6 bases at V and 5 bases at J, with 22 bases in the middle. The CDR3 is 16 residues long. Germline loops: CDR1 MDHEN, CDR2 SYDVKM. CDR3 amino acids: CASSSPRQGGRETQYF. DNA of the CDR3: TGTGCCAGCAGCTCCCCCCGGCAGGGGGGTCGGGAGACCCAGTACTTC. Complete variable domain (other parts from reference TRBV28 and TRBJ2-5): DVKVTQSSRYLVKRTGEKVFLECVQDMDHENMFWYRQDPGLGLRLIYFSYDVKMKEKGDIPEGYSVSREKKERFSLILESASTNQTSMYLCASSSPRQGGRETQYFGPGTRLLVL.

The chain joins TRBV5-1 to TRBJ1-2; D is perhaps TRBD1 (6 bases). The CDR3 sequence is 15 residues long. Trimming took 0 bases from V and 4 from J, leaving 13 bases between them. Germline V lookup: CDR1 SGHRS, CDR2 YFSETQ. CDR3 sequence reads: CASSLGRGGGYGYTF. DNA for the CDR3: TGCGCCAGCAGCTTGGGCCGGGGAGGGGGCTATGGCTACACCTTC.

The chain employs TRBV11-3 and TRBJ2-5; D possibly corresponds to TRBD2 (5 bases). Trimming left V 5 bases short and J 2 bases short, with 9 bases between. This CDR3 comprises 13 residues. Per germline, CDR1 SGHNT and CDR2 YENEEA. The CDR3 here is CASSPDLQETQYF. Here the CDR3 DNA reads TGTGCCAGCAGCCCGGACTTACAAGAGACCCAGTACTTC.

This clone was detected only a few times. The chain carries TRBV6-5 and TRBJ1-3; D not resolved. Between the trimmed V and J ends, which lost 8 bases and 4 bases, there was a span of 18 bases. The CDR3 totals 15 residues. Germline V CDR1 and CDR2: MNHEY, SVGAGI. CDR3 bases: TGTGCCAGCCAAAAGTCCCAGGTCCTGGGAAACACCATATATTTT. This codes for CASQKSQVLGNTIYF.

The chain employs TRBV4-1 and TRBJ2-7, with 9 positions matching TRBD1. CDR1 and CDR2 (germline): MGHRA, YSYEKL. CDR3 length: 18 amino acids. With 4 bases clipped from V and 0 bases from J, the junction kept 13 bases outside the gene matches. The CDR3 reads CASSLSLLRDRVSYEQYF. The DNA for the CDR3 is TGCGCCAGCAGCCTCAGCCTACTCCGGGACAGGGTCTCCTACGAGCAGTACTTC.

This clone was seen a few times. This chain links TRBV27 with TRBJ2-7, with 9 bases matching TRBD1. The CDR3 covers 15 residues. Losses at the gene ends were 2 bases for V and 7 bases for J; bases not matched to a gene: 9. The germline gives CDR1 MNHEY, CDR2 SMNVEV (reference sequence). CDR3 sequence (DNA): TGTGCCAGCAGTTTAACGGGACAGGGCATTATGGAGCAGTACTTC. Its protein is CASSLTGQGIMEQYF.

This clone was seen a handful of times. The chain employs TRBV5-1 and TRBJ2-2, with 7 positions matching TRBD2. J was trimmed by 0 bases and V by 7 bases; bases with no gene match: 3. In germline, CDR1 is SGHRS, CDR2 YFSETQ. The CDR3 runs 14 residues. The CDR3, as DNA: TGCGCCAGCGCCCTAGCGGCGAACACCGGGGAGCTGTTTTTT. It specifies CASALAANTGELFF.

In this sample, this clone turned up a few times. The chain employs TRBV19 and TRBJ1-2; D gene ambiguous. Germline CDR1 and CDR2: LNHDA and SQIVND (reference sequence). There are 15 residues in the CDR3. V lost 7 bases to trimming and J lost 3 bases, with 18 bases between them. CDR3 region: CASKVIMTSDYGYTF. The CDR3 DNA reads as TGTGCCAGTAAGGTTATCATGACTTCGGACTATGGCTACACCTTC. Full variable domain (remainder filled in from reference TRBV19 and TRBJ1-2): DGGITQSPKYLFRKEGQNVTLSCEQNLNHDAMYWYRQDPGQGLRLIYYSQIVNDFQKGDIAEGYSVSREKKESFPLTVTSAQKNPTAFYLCASKVIMTSDYGYTFGSGTRLTVV.

V gene TRBV6-5 combines with J gene TRBJ2-7, with 7 nucleotides matching TRBD1. The CDR3 loop spans 15 amino acids. V shed 7 bases, J shed 3 bases, and the junction held 12 bases outside the gene matches. The germline V gene encodes CDR1 MNHEY and CDR2 SVGAGI. The CDR3 DNA is TGTGCCAGCAACGAACGCCAGGGGGTATTCTACGAGCAGTACTTC. Its protein is CASNERQGVFYEQYF.

The chain carries TRBV4-2 and TRBJ2-3; D gene ambiguous. Trimming took 0 bases from V and 6 from J, leaving 7 bases between them. Germline V lookup: CDR1 LGHNA, CDR2 YNFKEQ. The CDR3 has 13 residues. CDR3 bases: TGTGCCAGCAGCCAAGACTCTAGGGATACGCAGTATTTT. It translates to CASSQDSRDTQYF.

The chain carries TRBV15 and TRBJ1-4; TRBD1 matches at 8 bases. With 0 bases clipped from V and 2 bases from J, the junction kept 2 bases outside the gene matches. The CDR3 runs to 16 residues. In germline, CDR1 is LNHNV, CDR2 YYDKDF (reference sequence). As DNA, the CDR3 is TGTGCCACCAGCAGAGACCGACAGGGGACTAATGAAAAACTGTTTTTT. Its translation: CATSRDRQGTNEKLFF.

This clone was detected only once. V is TRBV11-1 and J is TRBJ1-3, with D unresolved. Between the trimmed V and J ends, which lost 5 bases and 0 bases, there was a span of 8 bases. The CDR3 is 14 residues long. The germline V gene has CDR1 SGHAT and CDR2 FQDESV (reference sequence). The CDR3 here is CASSRGSSGNTIYF. Written as DNA, the CDR3 is TGTGCCAGCAGCCGAGGGTCCTCTGGAAACACCATATATTTT.

The rearrangement uses TRBV6-5 and TRBJ1-5, with D tentatively TRBD1 (6 bases). The CDR3 is 14 amino acids. V dropped 10 bases and J dropped 3 bases, with 16 bases sitting between them. Germline V gene data show CDR1 as MNHEY and CDR2 as SVGAGI. The CDR3 loop is CATLLGANNQPQHF. For the CDR3, the DNA is TGTGCCACCCTCCTGGGGGCCAACAATCAGCCCCAGCATTTT.

This chain links TRBV5-5 with TRBJ1-5; 9 bases are shared with TRBD1. Germline V lookup: CDR1 SGHKS, CDR2 YYEKEE (reference sequence). Losses at the gene ends were 1 base for V and 2 bases for J; bases not matched to a gene: 1. This CDR3 has 15 amino acids. In DNA, the CDR3 is TGTGCCAGCAGCTTGACAGGGGGCGGCAATCAGCCCCAGCATTTT. Translation gives CASSLTGGGNQPQHF.

V is TRBV5-1 and J is TRBJ1-5; no clear D gene. V was clipped by 2 bases and J by 0 bases, with 9 bases between them. CDR1 is SGHRS, CDR2 YFSETQ, per germline. CDR3 size: 15 residues. The CDR3, as DNA: TGCGCCAGCAGCTTAAACAGCAATAGCAATCAGCCCCAGCATTTT. Translation: CASSLNSNSNQPQHF.

The chain uses TRBV4-1 and TRBJ2-5; no definite D call. Trimming took 3 bases from V and 1 from J, leaving 21 bases between them. This CDR3 is 18 amino acids long. The germline gives CDR1 MGHRA, CDR2 YSYEKL. The CDR3 spells CASSQSAPGSTGQETQYF. The CDR3 nucleotides are TGCGCCAGCAGCCAGTCGGCCCCCGGGTCAACGGGCCAAGAGACCCAGTACTTC.

V usage is TRBV28 and J usage is TRBJ1-2; D gene ambiguous. Germline V gives CDR1 MDHEN, CDR2 SYDVKM. The V gene lost 11 bases and the J gene lost 0 bases, with 13 bases spanning the gap. This CDR3 has 13 residues. Here the CDR3 DNA reads TGTGCCTCCGAATCGAGGGCTAACTATGGCTACACCTTC. Translated, it gives CASESRANYGYTF.

This clone came up once. V is TRBV24-1 and J is TRBJ2-1; no firm D call. Germline V gives CDR1 KGHDR, CDR2 SFDVKD. This CDR3 has 16 amino acids. The V end lost 3 bases, the J end lost 0 bases, and 11 bases lay between the germline ends. CDR3 residues: CATSDLTPSSYNEQFF. As DNA, the CDR3 is TGTGCCACCAGTGATCTGACACCGAGCTCCTACAATGAGCAGTTCTTC.

This chain connects TRBV3-1 (or the pseudogene TRBV3-2) to TRBJ2-2, with TRBD1 matching over 7 bases. This CDR3 is 16 amino acids long. Germline CDR1 is LGHDT and CDR2 is YNNKEL (reference sequence). V shed 4 bases, J shed 1 base, and the junction held 6 bases outside the gene matches. The CDR3 region has the DNA TGTGCCAGCAGCCCCCGACAGGGCAGGAACACCGGGGAGCTGTTTTTT. Its translation: CASSPRQGRNTGELFF.

The sample holds many counts of this clone. The rearrangement uses TRBV9 and TRBJ2-3; D might be TRBD1 (7 bases). V dropped 4 bases and J dropped 1 base, with 13 bases sitting between them. Germline V gene lookup returns CDR1 SGDLS and CDR2 YYNGEE. The CDR3 covers 15 residues. CDR3 nucleotide sequence: TGTGCCAGCAGCACGACAGGGACTCGCACAGATACGCAGTATTTT. This gives the protein CASSTTGTRTDTQYF.

The V and J genes are TRBV4-2 and TRBJ2-3; D is perhaps TRBD1 (6 bases). Germline CDR1 LGHNA, CDR2 YNFKEQ. The CDR3 contains 15 residues. V was trimmed by 1 base and J by 3 bases, leaving 11 bases between them. The CDR3 protein is CASSQAQGGTDTQYF. Here the CDR3 DNA reads TGTGCCAGCAGCCAAGCACAGGGTGGGACAGATACGCAGTATTTT.

The chain employs TRBV4-2 and TRBJ1-2; 10 bases are shared with TRBD1. Germline V gene lookup returns CDR1 LGHNA and CDR2 YNFKEQ. There are 15 residues in the CDR3. Trimming at V came to 3 bases and at J to 0 bases, leaving 1 base not matched to a gene. The CDR3 loop reads CASSQTGGTNYGYTF. Here the CDR3 DNA reads TGTGCCAGCAGCCAGACAGGGGGCACTAACTATGGCTACACCTTC.

The chain carries TRBV28 and TRBJ1-6; 9 bases agree with TRBD1. This CDR3 region has 17 residues. CDR1 and CDR2 (germline): MDHEN, SYDVKM. V lost 8 bases and J lost 8; bases outside the gene matches: 16. The CDR3 DNA sequence: TGTGCCAGCTTCACCCGACAGGGGGTCATCGTTTATTCACCCCTCCACTTT. Translating it yields CASFTRQGVIVYSPLHF.

The rearrangement joins TRBV7-9 to TRBJ2-1, with 11 bases matching TRBD2. Germline V CDR1 and CDR2: SEHNR, FQNEAQ (reference sequence). J was trimmed by 6 bases and V by 5 bases; bases with no gene match: 9. The CDR3 contains 16 residues. The CDR3 here is CASSHRLAGPVNEQFF. CDR3 DNA: TGTGCCAGCAGCCACCGACTAGCGGGACCAGTCAATGAGCAGTTCTTC.